This TCR beta chain was obtained from a study of response to subunit inactivated influenza vaccine. Each CDR3 protein is one row after TCRdb ran MiXCR on the RT-PCR reads. The sample includes about 500,000 distinct CDR3 sequences, more than 15% of them seen just once. The CDR3 spans 17 residues. Trimming took 4 bases from V and 0 from J; bases not matched to a gene: 11. The germline V gene encodes CDR1 SGDLS and CDR2 YYNGEE. J is TRBJ2-3 and V is TRBV9; 7 bases line up with TRBD2. The receptor comes from a man aged 45-69 years who received an inactivated influenza vaccine. The sequences come from CD4+ T cells sorted from PBMCs, collected less than 25 months after vaccination. The DNA for the CDR3 is TGTGCCAGCAGCCAAATGAGCGGGGCAGCTAGCACAGATACGCAGTATTTT. This gives the protein CASSQMSGAASTDTQYF.